One and the same sample provided the 15 T cell receptor beta chains below, sequenced in a study of cytomegalovirus exposure and HLA in healthy donors. PCR used 60 Vbeta primers and 13 Jbeta primers. The assay was immunoSEQ multiplex PCR, and TCRdb's table has in-frame clones only and misses some. The sample holds 150,000 to 250,000 clones, less than 85% seen once. Sequencing input: PBMCs. These receptors came from a girl aged 5 to 17 in good health and CMV-seropositive.

The chain recombines TRBV9 with TRBJ1-4, with a tentative D call TRBD1 (5 bases). The germline V gene has CDR1 SGDLS and CDR2 YYNGEE. V lost 3 bases to trimming and J lost 0 bases, with 15 bases between them. This CDR3 has 17 amino acids. CDR3 bases: TGTGCCAGCAGCGGCGGGGGAGGGTGGGCAACTAATGAAAAACTGTTTTTT. It translates to CASSGGGGWATNEKLFF.

V is TRBV19 and J is TRBJ1-1; D gene uncertain. The germline CDR1 and CDR2 sequences are LNHDA and SQIVND (reference sequence). The CDR3 runs to 12 residues. V was cut by 3 bases and J by 5 bases, with 7 bases left in between. The CDR3 sequence: CASSIPRTEAFF. The CDR3 DNA sequence: TGTGCCAGTAGTATTCCGAGGACTGAAGCTTTCTTT.

The chain recombines TRBV4-1 with TRBJ1-2; 8 bases agree with TRBD1. The CDR3 is made up of 15 amino acids. Germline V CDR1 and CDR2: MGHRA, YSYEKL. Trimming cost V 1 base and J 7 bases; bases outside gene matches: 8. In nucleotides, the CDR3 is TGCGCCAGCAGCCAAGTATCCCAGGGGGCCGGTGGCTACACCTTC. This gives the protein CASSQVSQGAGGYTF.

This chain links TRBV6-5 with TRBJ2-3; D may be TRBD2 (5 bases). Trimming took 3 bases from V and 4 from J, leaving 8 bases between them. Germline lookup yields CDR1 MNHEY and CDR2 SVGAGI. This CDR3 comprises 13 residues. CDR3 residues: CASSYRGSDTQYF. The CDR3 DNA follows: TGTGCCAGCAGTTATAGAGGGTCAGATACGCAGTATTTT.

The chain recombines TRBV7-6 with TRBJ1-1; maybe TRBD1 (6 bases). V dropped 2 bases and J dropped 2 bases, with 15 bases sitting between them. The CDR3 length is 16 residues. Germline V lookup: CDR1 SGHVS, CDR2 FNYEAQ. CDR3 sequence: CASSLTGHIGNTEAFF. DNA for the CDR3: TGTGCCAGCAGCTTAACGGGACATATAGGAAACACTGAAGCTTTCTTT.

Note on this clone: The same CDR3 can be traced to other DNA sequences in this sample. This sequence joins TRBV10-3 and TRBJ1-2; 7 bases are a match to TRBD1. Germline V CDR1 and CDR2: ENHRY, SYGVKD. The length of the CDR3 is 16 residues. V shed 0 bases, J shed 4 bases, and the junction held 8 bases outside the gene matches. Written as DNA, the CDR3 is TGTGCCATCAGTGAGTCGAGGCAGGGGGGATTCTATGGCTACACCTTC. The encoded protein is CAISESRQGGFYGYTF.

The chain combines TRBV18 with TRBJ2-7; TRBD2 might be the D (7 bases). Trimming removed 6 bases at V and 2 bases at J, with 11 bases between. Germline CDR1 and CDR2: KGHSH and LQKENI. This CDR3 is 13 amino acids long. CDR3 sequence (DNA): TGTGCCAGCTCGGAAGGGGGGGCCTACGAGCAGTACTTC. Protein: CASSEGGAYEQYF.

This clone was seen more than once but under ten times. V is TRBV6-8 and J is TRBJ2-3; D is ambiguous. V was pared by 0 bases and J by 9 bases, with 13 bases between. This CDR3 has 14 residues. CDR1 is MNHGY, CDR2 SAAAGT, per germline. CDR3 loop: CASSYSGRRLTQYF. Here the CDR3 DNA reads TGTGCCAGCAGTTACTCAGGCCGGAGACTCACGCAGTATTTT.

The rearrangement joins TRBV13 to TRBJ1-6; D is ambiguous. The V gene lost 1 base and the J gene lost 0 bases, with 13 bases spanning the gap. The CDR3 sequence is 18 residues long. Germline values: CDR1 PRHDT, CDR2 FYEKMQ (reference sequence). This CDR3 is CASSLVGRFPSYNSPLHF. CDR3 nucleotide sequence: TGTGCCAGCAGCTTAGTAGGCAGGTTCCCCTCCTATAATTCACCCCTCCACTTT.

This rearrangement joins TRBV7-2 to TRBJ2-5; no firm D call. V was cut by 1 base and J by 1 base, with 7 bases left in between. Germline V lookup: CDR1 SGHTA, CDR2 FQGNSA. The CDR3 spans 14 residues. The CDR3 DNA is TGTGCCAGCAGCTTAGGGGCTCTCCAAGAGACCCAGTACTTC. Translated, it gives CASSLGALQETQYF.

This clone was seen more than once but under ten times. The chain uses TRBV6-1 and TRBJ2-7; D is ambiguous. V was shortened by 4 bases and J by 3 bases, with 4 bases between the two germline ends. Germline lookup yields CDR1 MNHNS and CDR2 SASEGT. This CDR3 is 11 amino acids long. For the CDR3, the DNA is TGTGCCAGCAGTGCTAGCTACGAGCAGTACTTC. Translating it yields CASSASYEQYF.

The CDR3 is CASSGDRGGNSPLHF. The CDR3 nucleotides are TGTGCCAGCAGCGGGGACAGGGGAGGGAATTCACCCCTCCACTTT. The rearrangement links TRBV7-2 to TRBJ1-6, with 10 positions matching TRBD1. Germline values: CDR1 SGHTA, CDR2 FQGNSA. CDR3 length equals 15 residues. Trimming removed 5 bases from V and 7 bases from J; junction bases left unmatched: 5.

The genes are TRBV28 and TRBJ1-2; TRBD1 matches 8 bases. The CDR3 is 16 residues long. Germline loops: CDR1 MDHEN, CDR2 SYDVKM. V gave up 5 bases and J gave up 5 bases; unmatched junction bases: 13. DNA for the CDR3: TGTGCCAGCAGTGGAACCCTCTTCACAGGGGGTTATGGCTACACCTTC. This translates into CASSGTLFTGGYGYTF.

The chain couples TRBV27 to TRBJ2-3; D unclear. The germline V gene has CDR1 MNHEY and CDR2 SMNVEV (reference sequence). The CDR3 runs 13 residues. Trimming cost V 2 bases and J 6 bases, with 9 bases left between them. The CDR3 protein is CASSLIISDTQYF. The DNA for the CDR3 is TGTGCCAGCAGTTTAATAATCTCTGATACGCAGTATTTT.

This clone was seen only a few times. V and J are TRBV30 and TRBJ1-1; D perhaps matches TRBD1 (6 bases). The CDR3 extends over 17 amino acids. Germline-derived CDR1 and CDR2 are GTSNPN and SVGIG (reference sequence). V dropped 2 bases and J dropped 3 bases, with 22 bases sitting between them. CDR3: CAWSTYRDPFTDTEAFF. In DNA form, the CDR3 reads TGTGCCTGGAGTACCTACAGGGATCCTTTTACCGACACTGAAGCTTTCTTT.